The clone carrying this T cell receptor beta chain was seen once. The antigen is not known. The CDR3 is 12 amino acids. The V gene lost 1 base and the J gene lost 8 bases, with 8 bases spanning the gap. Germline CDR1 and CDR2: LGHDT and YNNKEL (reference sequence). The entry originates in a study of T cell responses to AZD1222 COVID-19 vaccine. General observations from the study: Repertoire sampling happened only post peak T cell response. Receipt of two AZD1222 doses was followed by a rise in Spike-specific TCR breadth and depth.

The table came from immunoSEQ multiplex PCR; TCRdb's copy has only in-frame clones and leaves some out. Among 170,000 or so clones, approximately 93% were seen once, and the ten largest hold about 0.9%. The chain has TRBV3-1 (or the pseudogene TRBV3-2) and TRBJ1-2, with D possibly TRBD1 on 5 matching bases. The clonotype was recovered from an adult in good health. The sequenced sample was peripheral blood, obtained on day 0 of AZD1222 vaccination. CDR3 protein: CASSQGQLGYTF. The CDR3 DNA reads TGTGCCAGCAGCCAAGGACAGCTGGGCTACACCTTC.